This T cell receptor (beta chain) stems from a study of T-cell reconstitution after alpha-beta-depleted transplantation in children. This clonotype has a handful of counts. Germline CDR1 SGHTA, CDR2 FQGTGA. V shed 4 bases and J shed 6 bases, with 16 bases lying between them. The CDR3 totals 15 residues. The library targeted TCRbeta and was prepared with unique molecular identifiers. TCRdb recomputed calls from the PCR reads with MiXCR, one row per CDR3 protein. Of some 350,000 distinct CDR3 sequences listed, 9% to 12% were seen once; the top ten hold around 2.4%. Specimen: PBMCs from the stem cell graft donor, collected from the stem cell graft. The sequence was collected from a human donor who donated a stem cell graft to a child with acute lymphoblastic leukemia. This rearrangement joins TRBV7-3 to TRBJ2-1, with D tentatively TRBD2 (6 bases). CDR3 amino acids: CASSSSAGSLNEQFF. In nucleotides, the CDR3 is TGTGCCAGCAGCTCGTCGGCGGGGAGCCTCAATGAGCAGTTCTTC. Full variable domain (rest looked up from reference TRBV7-3 and TRBJ2-1): GAGVSQTPSNKVTEKGKYVELRCDPISGHTALYWYRQSLGQGPEFLIYFQGTGAADDSGLPNDRFFAVRPEGSVSTLKIQRTERGDSAVYLCASSSSAGSLNEQFFGPGTRLTVL.